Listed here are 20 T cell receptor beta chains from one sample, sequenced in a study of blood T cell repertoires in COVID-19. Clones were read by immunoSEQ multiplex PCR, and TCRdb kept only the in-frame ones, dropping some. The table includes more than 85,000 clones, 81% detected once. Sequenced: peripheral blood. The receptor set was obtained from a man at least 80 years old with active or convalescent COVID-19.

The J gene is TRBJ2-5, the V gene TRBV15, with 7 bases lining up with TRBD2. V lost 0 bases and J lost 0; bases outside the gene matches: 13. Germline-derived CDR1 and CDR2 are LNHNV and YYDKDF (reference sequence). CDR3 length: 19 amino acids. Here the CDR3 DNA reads TGTGCCACCAGCAGAGATTTGGGGGGGACTACCCTGTACCAAGAGACCCAGTACTTC. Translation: CATSRDLGGTTLYQETQYF.

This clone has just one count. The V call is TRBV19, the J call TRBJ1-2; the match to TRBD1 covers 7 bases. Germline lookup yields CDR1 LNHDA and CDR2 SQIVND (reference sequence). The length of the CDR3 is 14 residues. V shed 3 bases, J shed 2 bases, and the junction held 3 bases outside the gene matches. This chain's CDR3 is CASSMGQKNYGYTF. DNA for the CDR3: TGTGCCAGTAGTATGGGACAGAAAAACTATGGCTACACCTTC.

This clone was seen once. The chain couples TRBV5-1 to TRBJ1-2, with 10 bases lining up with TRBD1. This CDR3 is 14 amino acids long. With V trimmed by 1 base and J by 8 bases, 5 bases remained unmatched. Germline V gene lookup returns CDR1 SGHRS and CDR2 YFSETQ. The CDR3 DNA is TGCGCCAGCAGCTTGTGGGGACAGGGGACGGGCTACACCTTC. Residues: CASSLWGQGTGYTF. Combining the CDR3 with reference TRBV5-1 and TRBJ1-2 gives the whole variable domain KAGVTQTPRYLIKTRGQQVTLSCSPISGHRSVSWYQQTPGQGLQFLFEYFSETQRNKGNFPGRFSGRQFSNSRSEMNVSTLELGDSALYLCASSLWGQGTGYTFGSGTRLTVV.

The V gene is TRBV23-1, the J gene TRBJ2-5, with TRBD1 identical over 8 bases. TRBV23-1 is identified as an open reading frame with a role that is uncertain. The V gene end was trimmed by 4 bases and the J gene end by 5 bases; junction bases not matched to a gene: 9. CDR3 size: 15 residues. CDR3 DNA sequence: TGCGCCAGCAGTCCCCGGACAGGGCTATTCGAGACCCAGTACTTC. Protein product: CASSPRTGLFETQYF.

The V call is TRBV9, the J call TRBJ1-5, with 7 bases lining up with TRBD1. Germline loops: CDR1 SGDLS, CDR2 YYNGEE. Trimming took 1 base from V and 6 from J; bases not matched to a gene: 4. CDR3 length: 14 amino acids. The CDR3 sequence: CASSVRDRFQPQHF. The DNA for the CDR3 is TGTGCCAGCAGCGTAAGGGACAGATTTCAGCCCCAGCATTTT.

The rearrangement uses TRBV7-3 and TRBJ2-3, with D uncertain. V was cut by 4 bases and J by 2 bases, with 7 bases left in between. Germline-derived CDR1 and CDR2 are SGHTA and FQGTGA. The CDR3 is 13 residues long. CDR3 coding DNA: TGTGCCAGCAGCTCCTCCTACACAGATACGCAGTATTTT. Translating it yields CASSSSYTDTQYF.

This CDR3 is CASSEAGQGTEAFF. In DNA, the CDR3 is TGCGCCAGCAGTGAAGCGGGACAGGGGACTGAAGCTTTCTTT. The chain uses TRBV10-1 and TRBJ1-1; 10 nucleotides align to TRBD1. V trimming: 3 bases; J trimming: 5 bases; junction bases outside the gene matches: 3. This CDR3 region has 14 residues. Germline CDR1 WNHNN, CDR2 SYGVQD (reference sequence).

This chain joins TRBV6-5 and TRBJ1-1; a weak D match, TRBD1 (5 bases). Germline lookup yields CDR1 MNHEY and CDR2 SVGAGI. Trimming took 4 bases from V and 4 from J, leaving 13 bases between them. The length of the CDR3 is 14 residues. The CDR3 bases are TGTGCCAGCAGTTCCGGGGGGATCGGCACTGAAGCTTTCTTT. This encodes CASSSGGIGTEAFF.

Written as DNA, the CDR3 is TGTGCCAGCAGCTTAGAAACAGGGAGAAATCAGCCCCAGCATTTT. Its translation is CASSLETGRNQPQHF. V and J are TRBV7-6 and TRBJ1-5, with a tentative D call TRBD1 (6 bases). The CDR3 consists of 15 residues. The V end lost 1 base, the J end lost 4 bases, and 11 bases lay between the germline ends. Germline-derived CDR1 and CDR2 are SGHVS and FNYEAQ. Full variable domain (missing parts from reference TRBV7-6 and TRBJ1-5): GAGVSQSPRYKVTKRGQDVALRCDPISGHVSLYWYRQALGQGPEFLTYFNYEAQQDKSGLPNDRFSAERPEGSISTLTIQRTEQRDSAMYRCASSLETGRNQPQHFGDGTRLSIL.

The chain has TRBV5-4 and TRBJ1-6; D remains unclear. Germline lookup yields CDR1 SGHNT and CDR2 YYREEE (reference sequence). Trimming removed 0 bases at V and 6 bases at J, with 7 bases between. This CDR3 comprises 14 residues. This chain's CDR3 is CASSLDSLNSPLHF. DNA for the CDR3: TGTGCCAGCAGCTTGGACAGTCTTAATTCACCCCTCCACTTT.

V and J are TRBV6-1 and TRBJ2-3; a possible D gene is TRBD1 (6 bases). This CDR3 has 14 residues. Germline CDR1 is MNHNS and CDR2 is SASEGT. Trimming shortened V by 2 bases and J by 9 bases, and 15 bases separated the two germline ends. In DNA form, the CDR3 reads TGTGCCAGCAGTGAAATAGGGGGAAGGACCACGCAGTATTTT. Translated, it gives CASSEIGGRTTQYF.

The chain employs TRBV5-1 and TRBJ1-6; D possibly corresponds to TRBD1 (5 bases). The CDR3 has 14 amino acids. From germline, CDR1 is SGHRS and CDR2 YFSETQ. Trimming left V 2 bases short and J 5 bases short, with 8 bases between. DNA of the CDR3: TGCGCCAGCAGCTTTGGACATAATAATTCACCCCTCCACTTT. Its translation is CASSFGHNNSPLHF.

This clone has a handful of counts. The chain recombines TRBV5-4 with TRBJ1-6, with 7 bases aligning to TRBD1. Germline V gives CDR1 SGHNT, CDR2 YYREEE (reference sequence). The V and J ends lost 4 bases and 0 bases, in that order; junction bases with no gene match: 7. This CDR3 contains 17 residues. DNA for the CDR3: TGTGCCAGCAGCATGGCGGGACAGAGCTCCTATAATTCACCCCTCCACTTT. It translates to CASSMAGQSSYNSPLHF.

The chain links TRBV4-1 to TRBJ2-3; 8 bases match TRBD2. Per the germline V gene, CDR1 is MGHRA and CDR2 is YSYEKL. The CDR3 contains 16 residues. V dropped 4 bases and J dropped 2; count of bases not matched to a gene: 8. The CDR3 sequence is CASSRNSGAPTDTQYF. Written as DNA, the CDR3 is TGCGCCAGCAGCCGGAATAGCGGGGCGCCCACAGATACGCAGTATTTT.

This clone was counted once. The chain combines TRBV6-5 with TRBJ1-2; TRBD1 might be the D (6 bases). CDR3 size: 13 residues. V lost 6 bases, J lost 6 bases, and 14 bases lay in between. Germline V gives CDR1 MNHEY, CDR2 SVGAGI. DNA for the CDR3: TGTGCCAGCAGGATTCAGGGGAGGGATGGCTACACCTTC. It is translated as CASRIQGRDGYTF.

CDR3 coding DNA: TGTGCCAGCAGCTTGGTGGGCAGGGGGCTCTCCTACAATGAGCAGTTCTTC. This translates into CASSLVGRGLSYNEQFF. V and J are TRBV5-6 and TRBJ2-1; 8 nucleotides agree with TRBD1. The J segment lost 0 bases and the V segment lost 0 bases, leaving 5 bases of the junction unmatched. The CDR3 totals 17 residues. Germline values: CDR1 SGHDT, CDR2 YYEEEE.

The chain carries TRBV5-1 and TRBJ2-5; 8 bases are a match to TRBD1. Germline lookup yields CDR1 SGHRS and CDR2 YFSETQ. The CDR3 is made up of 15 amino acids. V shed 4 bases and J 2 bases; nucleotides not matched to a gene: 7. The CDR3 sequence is CASSPGDRLQETQYF. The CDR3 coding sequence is TGCGCCAGCAGCCCGGGGGACAGGCTGCAAGAGACCCAGTACTTC.

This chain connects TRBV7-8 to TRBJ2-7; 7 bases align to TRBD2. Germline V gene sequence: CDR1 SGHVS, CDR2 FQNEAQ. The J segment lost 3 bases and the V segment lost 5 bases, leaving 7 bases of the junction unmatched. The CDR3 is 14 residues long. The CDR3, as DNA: TGTGCCAGCAGCCCCGGGACTAACGTCTACGAGCAGTACTTC. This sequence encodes CASSPGTNVYEQYF.

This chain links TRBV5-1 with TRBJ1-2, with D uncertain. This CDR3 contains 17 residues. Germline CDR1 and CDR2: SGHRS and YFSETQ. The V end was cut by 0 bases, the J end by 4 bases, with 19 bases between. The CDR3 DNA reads TGCGCCAGCAGCTTGGGCGATCGTGGACTGCCACTCTATGGCTACACCTTC. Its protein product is CASSLGDRGLPLYGYTF. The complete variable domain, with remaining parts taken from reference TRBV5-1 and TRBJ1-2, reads KAGVTQTPRYLIKTRGQQVTLSCSPISGHRSVSWYQQTPGQGLQFLFEYFSETQRNKGNFPGRFSGRQFSNSRSEMNVSTLELGDSALYLCASSLGDRGLPLYGYTFGSGTRLTVV.

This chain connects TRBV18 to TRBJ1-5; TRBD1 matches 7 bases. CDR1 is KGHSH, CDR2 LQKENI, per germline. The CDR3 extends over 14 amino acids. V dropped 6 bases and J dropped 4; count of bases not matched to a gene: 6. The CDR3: CASSAGTENQPQHF. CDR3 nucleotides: TGTGCCAGCTCGGCCGGGACAGAGAATCAGCCCCAGCATTTT.